One sample yielded the 15 T cell receptor beta chains listed below, sequenced in a study of blood T cell repertoires in COVID-19. This table comes from immunoSEQ multiplex PCR, and its TCRdb copy is limited to in-frame clones, with some not included. The table has over 300,000 clones, nearly 90% seen once; the top ten hold 6% to 7.5%. Sequencing was performed on peripheral blood. These receptors all stem from a man aged 18 to 29 with active or convalescent COVID-19.

The DNA of the CDR3 is TGTGCCAGCAACCCTTTGGGGACTAGACACAATGAGCAGTTCTTC. It is translated as CASNPLGTRHNEQFF. V usage is TRBV28 and J usage is TRBJ2-1; 8 bases line up with TRBD2. Trimming took 7 bases from V and 5 from J; bases not matched to a gene: 10. Germline V gene lookup returns CDR1 MDHEN and CDR2 SYDVKM. The CDR3 runs 15 residues.

The rearrangement joins TRBV7-6 to TRBJ1-3, with 8 bases that match TRBD1. The ends lost 5 bases at V and 6 bases at J; junction bases unmatched: 18. CDR1 and CDR2 from the germline V gene are SGHVS and FNYEAQ. The length of the CDR3 is 18 residues. The CDR3 loop is CASSRSVTSGGAVNTIYF. The CDR3 DNA reads TGTGCCAGCAGCAGGAGCGTTACATCAGGGGGCGCGGTAAACACCATATATTTT.

This clone was seen only once. The chain recombines TRBV4-2 with TRBJ2-7, with a possible D match to TRBD1 (6 bases). In germline, CDR1 is LGHNA, CDR2 YNFKEQ. V lost 4 bases, J lost 3 bases, and 13 bases lay in between. CDR3 size: 14 residues. This chain's CDR3 is CASSPNSDSYEQYF. As DNA, the CDR3 is TGTGCCAGCAGCCCAAACTCGGACAGCTACGAGCAGTACTTC.

V gene TRBV7-3 combines with J gene TRBJ2-7; a possible D gene is TRBD1 (6 bases). The V gene lost 10 bases and the J gene lost 4 bases, with 17 bases spanning the gap. The CDR3 spans 13 residues. Germline lookup yields CDR1 SGHTA and CDR2 FQGTGA. The CDR3 DNA follows: TGTGCCACCGTACGGGACACATCTTACGAGCAGTACTTC. Translation: CATVRDTSYEQYF.

Turning to this clone: The junction shows a germline mismatch at one end, possibly a read error. The chain carries TRBV7-9 and TRBJ1-1; D gene uncertain. The CDR3 is 11 amino acids. Looked up from germline, CDR1 is SEHNR and CDR2 is FQNEAQ (reference sequence). This CDR3 reads CASGENTEAFF. Here the CDR3 DNA reads TGCGCCTCCGGGGAGAACACTGAAGCTTTCTTT.

V and J are TRBV7-6 and TRBJ2-3, with D possibly TRBD2 on 5 matching bases. Germline V gene sequence: CDR1 SGHVS, CDR2 FNYEAQ. This CDR3 has 16 amino acids. V lost 2 bases, J lost 4 bases, and 16 bases lay in between. The CDR3 reads CASSLLGGSAADTQYF. DNA for the CDR3: TGTGCCAGCAGCTTATTAGGTGGGAGCGCTGCAGATACGCAGTATTTT.

As for this clone: Distinct nucleotide sequences in the sample also encode this CDR3. The V gene is TRBV24-1, the J gene TRBJ2-7; D is possibly TRBD2 (6 bases). CDR3 length: 13 residues. V lost 9 bases, J lost 0 bases, and 11 bases lay in between. Germline V gene sequence: CDR1 KGHDR, CDR2 SFDVKD. CDR3 bases: TGTGCCACCGGAACGGGGGTCTCCTACGAGCAGTACTTC. Protein sequence: CATGTGVSYEQYF.

The chain combines TRBV7-3 with TRBJ1-5; D may be TRBD1 (6 bases). CDR3 length: 15 residues. From germline, CDR1 is SGHTA and CDR2 FQGTGA. V lost 0 bases, J lost 7 bases, and 13 bases lay in between. In nucleotides, the CDR3 is TGTGCCAGCAGCTTAACGTCAGGGGTCGGGCAGCCCCAGCATTTT. Its translation is CASSLTSGVGQPQHF.

In its sample, this clone was seen once. The chain is built from TRBV3-1 (or the pseudogene TRBV3-2) and TRBJ2-5, with D possibly matching TRBD2 (6 bases). Germline CDR1 LGHDT, CDR2 YNNKEL (reference sequence). Trimming stripped 6 bases from V and 11 bases from J, with 25 bases between. This CDR3 contains 15 residues. The CDR3 DNA reads as TGTGCCAGCAGAAGCACCCCGGGGACTCCAGTATCGCAGTACTTC. As protein: CASRSTPGTPVSQYF.

This clone was seen a few times. This sequence joins TRBV28 and TRBJ1-2; TRBD1 matches 7 bases. Germline CDR1 and CDR2: MDHEN and SYDVKM. The CDR3 extends over 16 amino acids. After removal of 9 bases from V and 0 bases from J, the junction contained 13 bases not matched to a gene. This CDR3 is CASSRDRLTANYGYTF. For the CDR3, the DNA is TGTGCCAGTTCTCGGGACAGACTTACAGCTAACTATGGCTACACCTTC.

This clone has only one observation. The chain is built from TRBV29-1 and TRBJ2-1; the match to TRBD2 covers 11 bases. The V gene end was trimmed by 5 bases and the J gene end by 9 bases; junction bases not matched to a gene: 9. The CDR3 spans 14 residues. Germline CDR1 reads SQVTM; CDR2 reads ANQGSEA. The CDR3 nucleotides read TGCAGCGTTTCCCAACTAGCGGGAGTAGGTGAGCAGTTCTTC. Translation: CSVSQLAGVGEQFF.

The chain joins TRBV7-2 to TRBJ2-1; 9 nucleotides align to TRBD1. V was clipped by 2 bases and J by 5 bases; unmatched bases: 7. CDR3 length equals 16 residues. Germline CDR1 and CDR2: SGHTA and FQGNSA. CDR3 region: CASSLKRTGVNNEQFF. CDR3 coding DNA: TGTGCCAGCAGCTTAAAAAGGACAGGGGTTAACAATGAGCAGTTCTTC.

This chain uses TRBV20-1 with TRBJ1-2; D gene ambiguous. V was trimmed by 4 bases and J by 7 bases, leaving 10 bases between them. The CDR3 covers 11 residues. Germline assignment: CDR1 DFQATT and CDR2 SNEGSKA (reference sequence). The CDR3 spells CSATSSGGYTF. Written as DNA, the CDR3 is TGCAGTGCTACCTCTTCGGGTGGCTACACCTTC.

The chain employs TRBV27 and TRBJ1-2; the D gene is possibly TRBD1 (5 bases). The germline V and J ends were trimmed by 5 bases and 8 bases, with 18 bases remaining between them. Per germline, CDR1 MNHEY and CDR2 SMNVEV (reference sequence). The CDR3 consists of 14 residues. CDR3 loop: CASSPGLLPQGYTF. CDR3 nucleotide sequence: TGTGCCAGCAGTCCGGGACTACTCCCACAAGGCTACACCTTC.

The chain recombines TRBV27 with TRBJ1-2; a weak D match, TRBD1 (6 bases). The V end lost 6 bases, the J end lost 3 bases, and 14 bases lay between the germline ends. CDR3 length: 14 amino acids. Per the germline V gene, CDR1 is MNHEY and CDR2 is SMNVEV (reference sequence). The CDR3 loop reads CASSRVGQYYGYTF. The CDR3 region has the DNA TGTGCCAGCAGCCGGGTTGGACAGTACTATGGCTACACCTTC.